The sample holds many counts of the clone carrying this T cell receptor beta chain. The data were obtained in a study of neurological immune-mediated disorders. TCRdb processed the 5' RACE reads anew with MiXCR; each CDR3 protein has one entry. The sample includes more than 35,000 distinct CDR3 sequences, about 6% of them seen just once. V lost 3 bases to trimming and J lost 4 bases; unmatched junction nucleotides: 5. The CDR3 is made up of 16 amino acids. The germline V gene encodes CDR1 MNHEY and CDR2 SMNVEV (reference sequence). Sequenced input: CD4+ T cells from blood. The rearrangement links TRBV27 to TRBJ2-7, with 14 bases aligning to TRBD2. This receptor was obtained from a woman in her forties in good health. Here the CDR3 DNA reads TGTGCCAGCAGTTTCGCTGGGACTAGCGGGAGATACGAGCAGTACTTC. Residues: CASSFAGTSGRYEQYF.